These 23 T cell receptor beta chains were all obtained from the same sample, sequenced in a study of cytomegalovirus exposure and HLA in healthy donors. Primers included in the PCR were 60 Vbeta and 13 Jbeta primers. Profiled with immunoSEQ multiplex PCR; TCRdb holds only in-frame clones, not every one. Counted here are around 170,000 clones, over 65% occurring once; the ten biggest clones make up around 1.5%. The specimen sequenced was PBMCs. These receptors were taken from a young man in good health and CMV-seronegative.

This clone came up once. This chain's CDR3 is CATSSYPRGTSYNEQFF. CDR3 in DNA: TGTGCCACCAGCAGCTACCCTCGGGGTACGTCCTACAATGAGCAGTTCTTC. V is TRBV15 and J is TRBJ2-1, with D possibly TRBD2 on 5 matching bases. This CDR3 has 17 residues. The germline CDR1 and CDR2 sequences are LNHNV and YYDKDF (reference sequence). V lost 3 bases and J lost 1, with 16 bases in between.

The chain links TRBV6-6 to TRBJ2-7; TRBD1 agrees at 8 bases. There are 15 residues in the CDR3. Trimming removed 6 bases from V and 2 bases from J; junction bases left unmatched: 9. Germline-derived CDR1 and CDR2 are MNHNY and SVGAGI (reference sequence). The CDR3 sequence: CASSLDRGDPYEQYF. The CDR3 DNA reads as TGTGCCAGCAGCCTCGACAGGGGAGATCCCTACGAGCAGTACTTC.

The chain couples TRBV5-4 to TRBJ2-2; D is ambiguous. Germline assignment: CDR1 SGHNT and CDR2 YYREEE (reference sequence). This CDR3 comprises 14 residues. V was cut by 4 bases and J by 5 bases, with 12 bases left in between. The CDR3 region has the DNA TGTGCCAGCAGCCCTTACTACCAAACCGGGGAGCTGTTTTTT. It encodes CASSPYYQTGELFF.

The rearrangement joins TRBV9 to TRBJ1-6; TRBD1 is a possible D gene (5 bases). The germline V gene encodes CDR1 SGDLS and CDR2 YYNGEE. Trimming left V 4 bases short and J 7 bases short, with 12 bases between. CDR3 length: 14 amino acids. In nucleotides, the CDR3 is TGTGCCAGCAGCCCCTGGACACCCAATTCACCCCTCCACTTT. Amino acids: CASSPWTPNSPLHF.

This clone has just a few counts. V usage is TRBV19 and J usage is TRBJ1-6, with 7 bases lining up with TRBD1. The CDR3 extends over 16 amino acids. J was trimmed by 7 bases and V by 3 bases; bases with no gene match: 9. The germline CDR1 and CDR2 sequences are LNHDA and SQIVND (reference sequence). The CDR3 DNA reads as TGTGCCAGTAGTATCGAGATCGACAGGGTGAATTCACCCCTCCACTTT. Its protein is CASSIEIDRVNSPLHF.

This clone was found once. The chain is built from TRBV10-1 and TRBJ2-7, with 15 bases matching TRBD2. Germline lookup yields CDR1 WNHNN and CDR2 SYGVQD (reference sequence). The CDR3 consists of 14 residues. Trimming removed 5 bases from V and 6 bases from J; junction bases left unmatched: 2. As DNA, the CDR3 is TGCGCCAGCAGTCCGGGACTAGCGGGAGGCGAGCAGTACTTC. Translating gives CASSPGLAGGEQYF.

The chain couples TRBV27 to TRBJ1-3, with 8 bases fitting TRBD1. CDR1 is MNHEY and CDR2 is SMNVEV in the germline V gene (reference sequence). This CDR3 has 15 residues. J was trimmed by 2 bases and V by 6 bases; bases with no gene match: 6. CDR3 residues: CASSQEGQAGNTIYF. CDR3 DNA: TGTGCCAGCAGCCAGGAGGGACAGGCTGGAAACACCATATATTTT.

The chain is built from TRBV5-1 and TRBJ2-7, with 7 bases fitting TRBD1. The CDR3 spans 14 residues. CDR1 and CDR2 from the germline V gene are SGHRS and YFSETQ. V trimming: 0 bases; J trimming: 4 bases; junction bases outside the gene matches: 4. The DNA of the CDR3 is TGCGCCAGCAGCTTGGAACAGGGGACGTACGAGCAGTACTTC. Its protein is CASSLEQGTYEQYF.

V usage is TRBV6-1 and J usage is TRBJ1-2; D is unresolved. Germline assignment: CDR1 MNHNS and CDR2 SASEGT. This CDR3 is built from 13 residues. V was shortened by 6 bases and J by 1 base, with 9 bases between the two germline ends. In nucleotides, the CDR3 is TGTGCCAGCAGGGGAAGCGGTAACTATGGCTACACCTTC. It yields the protein CASRGSGNYGYTF.

V usage is TRBV9 and J usage is TRBJ1-6, with 10 bases identical to TRBD1. The germline V gene has CDR1 SGDLS and CDR2 YYNGEE. V lost 3 bases to trimming and J lost 6 bases; unmatched junction nucleotides: 6. The CDR3 totals 16 residues. CDR3 sequence: CASSAAWDRGNSPLHF. The CDR3, as DNA: TGTGCCAGCAGCGCAGCGTGGGACAGGGGTAATTCACCCCTCCACTTT.

The chain combines TRBV7-3 with TRBJ2-5; unclear D gene. The V gene lost 4 bases and the J gene lost 5 bases, with 11 bases spanning the gap. The CDR3 runs to 13 residues. Germline assignment: CDR1 SGHTA and CDR2 FQGTGA. CDR3: CASSSIIGETQYF. CDR3 in DNA: TGTGCCAGCAGCTCCATTATCGGGGAGACCCAGTACTTC. The full variable domain, with the rest looked up from reference TRBV7-3 and TRBJ2-5, is GAGVSQTPSNKVTEKGKYVELRCDPISGHTALYWYRQSLGQGPEFLIYFQGTGAADDSGLPNDRFFAVRPEGSVSTLKIQRTERGDSAVYLCASSSIIGETQYFGPGTRLLVL.

The count of this clone is one. This sequence joins TRBV5-1 and TRBJ2-1, with D possibly being TRBD2 (6 bases). The germline CDR1 and CDR2 sequences are SGHRS and YFSETQ. Trimming took off 3 bases at V and 7 bases at J, with 14 bases between the two ends. CDR3 length equals 14 residues. CDR3 protein: CASSSENRGNEQFF. As DNA, the CDR3 is TGCGCCAGCAGCTCGGAAAATCGGGGGAATGAGCAGTTCTTC.

The V gene is TRBV19, the J gene TRBJ1-6, with D possibly being TRBD1 (5 bases). Trimming cost V 4 bases and J 7 bases, with 14 bases left between them. The CDR3 spans 15 residues. Germline V lookup: CDR1 LNHDA, CDR2 SQIVND (reference sequence). The CDR3, as DNA: TGTGCCAGTAGTACCATGGGACTGGGAAATTCACCCCTCCACTTT. This sequence encodes CASSTMGLGNSPLHF.

This clone was counted a single time. The J gene is TRBJ2-3, the V gene TRBV9; 10 bases fit TRBD2. The germline CDR1 and CDR2 sequences are SGDLS and YYNGEE. Trimming removed 0 bases from V and 5 bases from J; junction bases left unmatched: 3. CDR3 size: 15 residues. The CDR3 sequence is CASSVVLAGRDTQYF. The CDR3 DNA reads as TGTGCCAGCAGCGTAGTACTAGCGGGGAGAGATACGCAGTATTTT.

This chain joins TRBV5-4 and TRBJ1-3; tentatively, D is TRBD1 (6 bases). Germline CDR1 SGHNT, CDR2 YYREEE (reference sequence). There are 15 residues in the CDR3. Deletions cut 5 bases from V and 0 bases from J, with 12 bases between. CDR3 amino acids: CASSTADSSGNTIYF. Here the CDR3 DNA reads TGTGCCAGCAGTACCGCGGACAGCTCTGGAAACACCATATATTTT.

This chain joins TRBV18 and TRBJ2-2; 8 bases fit TRBD1. The germline V gene has CDR1 KGHSH and CDR2 LQKENI. CDR3 length: 15 amino acids. The V segment lost 5 bases and the J segment 5 bases; nucleotides outside the gene matches: 7. The CDR3 sequence: CASSAGQGGTGELFF. The CDR3 DNA reads as TGTGCCAGCTCAGCTGGACAGGGCGGTACCGGGGAGCTGTTTTTT.

The chain recombines TRBV19 with TRBJ2-5; perhaps TRBD2 as D (6 bases). Germline values: CDR1 LNHDA, CDR2 SQIVND (reference sequence). Trimming took 1 base from V and 5 from J, leaving 11 bases between them. This CDR3 has 14 amino acids. For the CDR3, the DNA is TGTGCCAGTAGTATAGTCGGAGGGGAGGAGACCCAGTACTTC. Translated: CASSIVGGEETQYF.

The chain couples TRBV19 to TRBJ2-7; no definite D call. CDR1 and CDR2 from the germline V gene are LNHDA and SQIVND (reference sequence). This CDR3 region has 12 residues. V lost 4 bases and J 2 bases, leaving 6 bases between the germline ends. The CDR3 sequence: CASSNRAYEQYF. The CDR3 DNA is TGTGCCAGTAGTAACCGGGCCTACGAGCAGTACTTC.

The chain couples TRBV6-1 to TRBJ1-1; D remains ambiguous. The V gene lost 2 bases and the J gene lost 1 base, with 8 bases spanning the gap. This CDR3 has 14 residues. Looked up from germline, CDR1 is MNHNS and CDR2 is SASEGT. The chain's CDR3 is CASSEIVRNTEAFF. The CDR3 coding sequence is TGTGCCAGCAGTGAAATTGTGCGGAACACTGAAGCTTTCTTT.

As DNA, the CDR3 is TGTGCCAGCAGTTACGGGGGGAATAAGCAGTTCTTC. This translates into CASSYGGNKQFF. V is TRBV6-5 and J is TRBJ2-1; tentatively, D is TRBD2 (6 bases). V lost 2 bases, J lost 11 bases, and 10 bases lay in between. This CDR3 contains 12 residues. Germline loops: CDR1 MNHEY, CDR2 SVGAGI.

This clone was counted a few times. The chain has TRBV4-2 and TRBJ1-5, with 7 nucleotides matching TRBD1. Germline trimming cut 3 bases from V and 3 bases from J; bases unmatched to any gene: 5. Germline lookup yields CDR1 LGHNA and CDR2 YNFKEQ. The CDR3 sequence is 15 residues long. CDR3: CASSHVGTDNQPQHF. For the CDR3, the DNA is TGTGCCAGCAGCCACGTCGGGACAGACAATCAGCCCCAGCATTTT.

The rearrangement links TRBV15 to TRBJ2-1; tentative D call: TRBD2 (8 bases). Germline V CDR1 and CDR2: LNHNV, YYDKDF (reference sequence). The length of the CDR3 is 17 residues. V was trimmed by 1 base and J by 8 bases, leaving 21 bases between them. CDR3 bases: TGTGCCACCAGCAGAGGACAGGGCATAGCGGGACCCCATGAGCAGTTCTTC. Translation: CATSRGQGIAGPHEQFF.

In this sample, this clone turned up a few times. V usage is TRBV5-1 and J usage is TRBJ1-1; 8 bases are a match to TRBD1. The CDR3 length is 16 residues. V gave up 4 bases and J gave up 0 bases; unmatched junction bases: 8. Germline loops: CDR1 SGHRS, CDR2 YFSETQ. The CDR3 loop reads CASSLYGQGLNTEAFF. CDR3 DNA sequence: TGCGCCAGCAGCCTATACGGACAGGGCTTGAACACTGAAGCTTTCTTT.